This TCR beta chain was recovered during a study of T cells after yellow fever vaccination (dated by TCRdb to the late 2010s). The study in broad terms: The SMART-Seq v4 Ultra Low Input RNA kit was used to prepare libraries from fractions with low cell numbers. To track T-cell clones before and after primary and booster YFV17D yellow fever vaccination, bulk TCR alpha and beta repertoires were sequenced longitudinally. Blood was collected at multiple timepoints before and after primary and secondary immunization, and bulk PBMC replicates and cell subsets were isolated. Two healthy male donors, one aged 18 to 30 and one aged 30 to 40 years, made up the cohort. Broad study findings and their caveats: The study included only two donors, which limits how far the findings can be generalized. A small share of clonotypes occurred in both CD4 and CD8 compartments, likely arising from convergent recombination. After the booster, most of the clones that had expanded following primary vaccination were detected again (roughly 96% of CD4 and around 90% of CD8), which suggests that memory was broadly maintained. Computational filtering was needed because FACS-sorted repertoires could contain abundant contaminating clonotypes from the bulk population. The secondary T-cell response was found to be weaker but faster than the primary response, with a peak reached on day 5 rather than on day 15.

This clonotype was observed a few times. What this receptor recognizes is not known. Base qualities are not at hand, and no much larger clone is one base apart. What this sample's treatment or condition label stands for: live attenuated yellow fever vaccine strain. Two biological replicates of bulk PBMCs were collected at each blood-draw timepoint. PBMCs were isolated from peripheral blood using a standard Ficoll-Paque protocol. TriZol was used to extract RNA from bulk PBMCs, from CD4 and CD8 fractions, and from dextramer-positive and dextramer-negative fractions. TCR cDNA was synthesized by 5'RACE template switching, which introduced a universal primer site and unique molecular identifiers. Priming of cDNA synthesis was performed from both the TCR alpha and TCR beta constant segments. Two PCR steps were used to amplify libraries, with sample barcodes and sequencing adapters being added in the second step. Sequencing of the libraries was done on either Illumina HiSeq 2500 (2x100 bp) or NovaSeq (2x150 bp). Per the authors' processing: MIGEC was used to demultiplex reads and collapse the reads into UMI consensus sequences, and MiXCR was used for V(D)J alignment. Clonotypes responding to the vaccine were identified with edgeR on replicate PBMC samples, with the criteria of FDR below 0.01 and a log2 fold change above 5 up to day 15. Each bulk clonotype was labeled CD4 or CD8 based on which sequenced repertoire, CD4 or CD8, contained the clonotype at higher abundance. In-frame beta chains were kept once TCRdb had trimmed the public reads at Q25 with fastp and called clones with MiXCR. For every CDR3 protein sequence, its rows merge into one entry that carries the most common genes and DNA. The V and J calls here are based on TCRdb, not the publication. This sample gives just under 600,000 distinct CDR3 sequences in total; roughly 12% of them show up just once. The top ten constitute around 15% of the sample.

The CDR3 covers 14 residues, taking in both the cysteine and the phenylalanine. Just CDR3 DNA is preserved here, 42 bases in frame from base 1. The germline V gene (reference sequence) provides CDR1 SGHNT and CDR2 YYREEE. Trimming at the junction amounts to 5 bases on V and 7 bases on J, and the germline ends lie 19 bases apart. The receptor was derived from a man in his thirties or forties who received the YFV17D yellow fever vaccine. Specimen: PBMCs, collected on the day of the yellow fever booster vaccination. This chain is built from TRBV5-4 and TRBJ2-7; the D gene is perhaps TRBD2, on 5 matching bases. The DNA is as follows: TGTGCCAGCAGTCCCGGGATAACGCCTAGGGAGCAGTACTTC. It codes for CASSPGITPREQYF.